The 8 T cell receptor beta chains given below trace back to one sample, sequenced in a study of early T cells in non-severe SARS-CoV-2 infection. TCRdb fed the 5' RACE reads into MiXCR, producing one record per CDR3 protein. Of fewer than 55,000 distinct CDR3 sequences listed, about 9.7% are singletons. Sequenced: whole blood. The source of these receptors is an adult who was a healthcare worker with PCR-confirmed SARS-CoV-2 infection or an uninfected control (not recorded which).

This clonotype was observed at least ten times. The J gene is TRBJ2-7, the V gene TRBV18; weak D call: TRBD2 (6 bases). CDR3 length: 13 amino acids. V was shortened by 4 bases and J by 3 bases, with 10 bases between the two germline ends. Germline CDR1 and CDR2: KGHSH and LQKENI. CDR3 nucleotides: TGTGCCAGCTCACGTGCCGGGGGCTACGAGCAGTACTTC. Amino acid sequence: CASSRAGGYEQYF. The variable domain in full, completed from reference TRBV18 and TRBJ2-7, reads NAGVMQNPRHLVRRRGQEARLRCSPMKGHSHVYWYRQLPEEGLKFMVYLQKENIIDESGMPKERFSAEFPKEGPSILRIQQVVRGDSAAYFCASSRAGGYEQYFGPGTRLTVT.

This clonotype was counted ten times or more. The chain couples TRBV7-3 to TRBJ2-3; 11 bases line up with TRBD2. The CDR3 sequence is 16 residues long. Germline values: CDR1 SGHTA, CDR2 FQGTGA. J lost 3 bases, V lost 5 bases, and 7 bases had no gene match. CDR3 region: CASSRMGTSGTDTQYF. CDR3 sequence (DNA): TGTGCCAGCAGCCGCATGGGGACTAGCGGAACAGATACGCAGTATTTT.

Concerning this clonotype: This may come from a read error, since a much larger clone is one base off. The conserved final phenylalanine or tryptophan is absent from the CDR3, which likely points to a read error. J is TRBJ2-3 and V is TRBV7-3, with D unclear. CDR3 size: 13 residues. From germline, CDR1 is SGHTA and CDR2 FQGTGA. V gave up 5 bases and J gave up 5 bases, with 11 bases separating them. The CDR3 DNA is TGTGCCAGCAGCCCTGGGGATCGAGATACGCAGTATTAT. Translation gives CASSPGDRDTQYY.

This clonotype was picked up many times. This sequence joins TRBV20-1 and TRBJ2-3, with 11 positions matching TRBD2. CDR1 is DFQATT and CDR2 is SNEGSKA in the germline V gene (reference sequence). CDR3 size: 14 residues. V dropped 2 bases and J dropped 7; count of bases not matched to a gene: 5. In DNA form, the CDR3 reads TGCAGTGCTAGATCGACTAGCGGGACCAATACGCAGTATTTT. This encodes CSARSTSGTNTQYF.

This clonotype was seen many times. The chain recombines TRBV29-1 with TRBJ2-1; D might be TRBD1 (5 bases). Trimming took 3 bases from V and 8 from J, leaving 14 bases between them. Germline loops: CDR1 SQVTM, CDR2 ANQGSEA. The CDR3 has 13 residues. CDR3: CSVEGQGTHEQFF. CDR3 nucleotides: TGCAGCGTTGAGGGGCAGGGCACGCATGAGCAGTTCTTC.

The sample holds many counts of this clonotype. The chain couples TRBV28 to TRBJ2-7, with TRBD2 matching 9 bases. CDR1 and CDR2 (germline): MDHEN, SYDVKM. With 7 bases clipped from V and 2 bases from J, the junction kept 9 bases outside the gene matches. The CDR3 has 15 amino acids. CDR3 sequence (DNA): TGTGCCAGCAAACGGTCTAGCGGGATAACCTACGAGCAGTACTTC. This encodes CASKRSSGITYEQYF. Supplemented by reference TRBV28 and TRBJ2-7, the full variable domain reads DVKVTQSSRYLVKRTGEKVFLECVQDMDHENMFWYRQDPGLGLRLIYFSYDVKMKEKGDIPEGYSVSREKKERFSLILESASTNQTSMYLCASKRSSGITYEQYFGPGTRLTVT.

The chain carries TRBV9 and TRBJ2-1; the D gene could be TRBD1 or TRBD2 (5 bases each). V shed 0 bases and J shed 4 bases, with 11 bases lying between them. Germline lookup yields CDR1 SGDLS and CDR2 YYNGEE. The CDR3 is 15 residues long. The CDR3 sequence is CASSVEGSGYNEQFF. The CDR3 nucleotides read TGTGCCAGCAGCGTAGAGGGGAGTGGTTACAATGAGCAGTTCTTC.

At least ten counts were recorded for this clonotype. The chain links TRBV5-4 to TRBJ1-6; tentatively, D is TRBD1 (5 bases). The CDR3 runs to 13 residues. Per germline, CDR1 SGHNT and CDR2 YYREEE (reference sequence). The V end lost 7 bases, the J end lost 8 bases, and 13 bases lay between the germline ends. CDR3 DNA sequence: TGTGCCAGCGGTGAGGGGTTGCATTCACCCCTCCACTTT. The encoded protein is CASGEGLHSPLHF.